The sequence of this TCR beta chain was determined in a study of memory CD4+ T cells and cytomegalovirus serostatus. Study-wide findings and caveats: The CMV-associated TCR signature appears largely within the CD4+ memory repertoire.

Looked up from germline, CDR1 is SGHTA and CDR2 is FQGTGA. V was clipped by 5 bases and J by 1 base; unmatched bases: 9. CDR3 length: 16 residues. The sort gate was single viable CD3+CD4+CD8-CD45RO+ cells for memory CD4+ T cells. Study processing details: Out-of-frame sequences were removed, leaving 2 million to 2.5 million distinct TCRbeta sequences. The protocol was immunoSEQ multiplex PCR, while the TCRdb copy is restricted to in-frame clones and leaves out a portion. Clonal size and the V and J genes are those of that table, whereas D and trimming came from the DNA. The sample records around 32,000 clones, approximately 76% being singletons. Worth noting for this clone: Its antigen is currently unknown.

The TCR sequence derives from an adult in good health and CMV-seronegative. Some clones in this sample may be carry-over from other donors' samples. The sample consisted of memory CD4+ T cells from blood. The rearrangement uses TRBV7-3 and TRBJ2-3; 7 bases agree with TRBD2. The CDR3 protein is CASSPRAGRGTDTQYF. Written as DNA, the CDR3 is TGTGCCAGCAGCCCAAGGGCGGGGAGGGGCACAGATACGCAGTATTTT.